The T cell receptor beta chain described here comes from a study of T cells in Graves' hyperthyroidism and ophthalmopathy. CDR1 and CDR2 from the germline V gene are GTSNPN and SVGIG (reference sequence). This CDR3 is 13 amino acids long. V lost 4 bases, J lost 3 bases, and 13 bases lay in between. This clonotype has a handful of counts. Its antigen is not identified. Study-wide results and caveats: Most clonotypes that expanded in the thyroid above 0.001 also showed up in blood.

TCR beta CDR3 sequences were amplified from RNA transcripts. With the HTBI primer set, the TCR CDR3 went through a first round of RT-PCR. MiXCR was run by TCRdb on the multiplex PCR reads, yielding one entry per CDR3 protein. The sample carries almost 600,000 distinct CDR3 sequences, around 45% recorded once. The chain joins TRBV30 to TRBJ2-7, with D tentatively TRBD1 (6 bases). This TCR was recovered from a woman aged 18-29 years with Graves' hyperthyroidism. The specimen sequenced was peripheral blood or thyroid tissue (not recorded which). CDR3 in DNA: TGTGCCTGGAACACAGGGATTTTCTACGAGCAGTACTTC. Amino acid sequence: CAWNTGIFYEQYF.